These 9 T cell receptor beta chains were sequenced from one sample in a study of control samples from healthy donors and cancer patients. Generated by immunoSEQ multiplex PCR, the TCRdb table keeps only in-frame clones and is missing some. Of nearly 200,000 clones detected, roughly nine tenths appear once; the ten largest clones hold over 1.5%. The sample consisted of blood. The source of these receptors is a man aged 25-40 years in good health.

V gene TRBV10-1 combines with J gene TRBJ1-1; D is uncertain. Germline V gene data show CDR1 as WNHNN and CDR2 as SYGVQD (reference sequence). V was clipped by 8 bases and J by 1 base, with 8 bases between them. The CDR3 length is 12 residues. The CDR3 protein is CASGETNTEAFF. CDR3 bases: TGCGCCAGCGGGGAGACGAACACTGAAGCTTTCTTT.

The chain employs TRBV7-2 and TRBJ1-1, with D uncertain. The germline CDR1 and CDR2 sequences are SGHTA and FQGNSA. Deletions cut 5 bases from V and 7 bases from J, with 20 bases between. CDR3 length: 15 amino acids. The CDR3 reads CASSATLGLIGEAFF. The CDR3 DNA is TGTGCCAGCAGCGCAACCTTAGGACTCATCGGTGAAGCTTTCTTT.

The J gene is TRBJ1-2, the V gene TRBV6-2 or TRBV6-3, with 10 bases that match TRBD1. With 5 bases clipped from V and 8 bases from J, the junction kept 14 bases outside the gene matches. There are 16 residues in the CDR3. CDR1 MNHEY and CDR2 SVGEGT come from the germline V gene. CDR3 sequence: CASSDPATGGIWGYTF. CDR3 bases: TGTGCCAGCAGTGATCCCGCGACAGGGGGCATTTGGGGCTACACCTTC.

V gene TRBV6-4 combines with J gene TRBJ1-3; no reliable D call. The CDR3 is 16 amino acids. From germline, CDR1 is MRHNA and CDR2 SNTAGT. V gave up 0 bases and J gave up 0 bases, with 9 bases separating them. The CDR3 nucleotides read TGTGCCAGCAGTGACTCCGGCCGCTACTCTGGAAACACCATATATTTT. It codes for CASSDSGRYSGNTIYF.

The CDR3 coding sequence is TGTGCCAGCAGCCGTACGGAAAATAATGAAAAACTGTTTTTT. Translated, it gives CASSRTENNEKLFF. This chain uses TRBV7-9 with TRBJ1-4, with D uncertain. Germline CDR1 SEHNR, CDR2 FQNEAQ (reference sequence). CDR3 size: 14 residues. Trimming took 5 bases from V and 4 from J, leaving 11 bases between them.

The rearrangement uses TRBV7-8 and TRBJ1-5; 7 bases are shared with TRBD1. The CDR3 extends over 16 amino acids. V shed 5 bases, J shed 1 base, and the junction held 8 bases outside the gene matches. The germline gives CDR1 SGHVS, CDR2 FQNEAQ. The CDR3 loop reads CASSPGSGGSNQPQHF. CDR3 DNA sequence: TGTGCCAGCAGCCCCGGGTCAGGGGGAAGCAATCAGCCCCAGCATTTT.

This clone was found a few times. The V and J genes are TRBV11-2 and TRBJ1-1; D unresolved. The CDR3 runs 11 residues. Trimming took 2 bases from V and 2 from J, leaving 0 bases between them. The germline V gene has CDR1 SGHAT and CDR2 FQNNGV. This CDR3 reads CASSLNTEAFF. CDR3 nucleotide sequence: TGTGCCAGCAGCTTAAACACTGAAGCTTTCTTT.

This chain joins TRBV11-2 and TRBJ1-6; perhaps TRBD1 as D (5 bases). This CDR3 has 14 amino acids. Deletions cut 1 base from V and 12 bases from J, with 13 bases between. Germline-derived CDR1 and CDR2 are SGHAT and FQNNGV. The CDR3 nucleotides are TGTGCCAGCAGCTTAGGCCCAGGGCAAGGACCCCTCCACTTT. It translates to CASSLGPGQGPLHF.

The chain carries TRBV30 and TRBJ2-2, with D possibly matching TRBD1 (6 bases). V shed 0 bases and J shed 3 bases, with 11 bases lying between them. The CDR3 runs 15 residues. Germline-derived CDR1 and CDR2 are GTSNPN and SVGIG (reference sequence). Here the CDR3 reads CAWSVVDRYTGELFF. The CDR3 DNA is TGTGCCTGGAGTGTTGTGGACAGATACACCGGGGAGCTGTTTTTT.